This T cell receptor (beta chain) emerged from a study of Graves' ophthalmopathy and Graves' hyperthyroidism. Study overall: Stable hyperthyroidism was defined by absence of ophthalmopathy within 18 months of follow-up.

Study-level findings and limits: Detection in blood was also observed for most expanded thyroid clonotypes above 0.001 frequency. Discrimination between ophthalmopathy and stable hyperthyroidism by a 13-signature model showed roughly 88% sensitivity and about 81% specificity.

Scientists amplified the TCR beta CDR3 regions from RNA transcripts. The first-round RT-PCR employed HTBI primers together with the Qiagen OneStep RT-PCR kit. A multiplex PCR was then performed as the second round. TCRdb passed the multiplex PCR reads through MiXCR, listing each CDR3 protein once. The sample lists a few hundred thousand distinct CDR3 sequences, about 40% occurring once. Aged 18 to 65, the patients with hyperthyroidism had under 2 months' duration and were newly diagnosed. This clonotype was observed many times. Antigen unknown. Trimming took 1 base from V and 1 from J, leaving 4 bases between them. The CDR3 length is 13 residues. Germline V gene sequence: CDR1 ENHRY, CDR2 SYGVKD.

The V gene is TRBV10-3, the J gene TRBJ1-1; D not certain. Sequences were obtained from peripheral blood or thyroid tissue (not recorded which). This receptor was taken from an adult man with Graves' hyperthyroidism. DNA of the CDR3: TGTGCCATCAGTGAGTACGAGAACACTGAAGCTTTCTTT. This sequence encodes CAISEYENTEAFF.